These 27 T cell receptor beta chains came from one sample sequenced in a study of shared clonotypes between healthy human individuals. Cells designated naive CD8 were CD45RO-negative and were positively selected for CCR7, with terminally differentiated effector memory CD45RA+ cells excluded. The method was immunoSEQ multiplex PCR; TCRdb's version includes in-frame clones alone and lacks a portion of them. The top ten clones hold 0.85% to 1.3% of a sample with some 2 million clones, around 96% of them seen once. The sequenced sample consisted of naive CD8+ T cells sorted from blood. These receptors were obtained from a man aged 18 to 29 in good health.

As concerns this clone: This same CDR3 is encoded by further DNA sequences in the sample. V usage is TRBV27 and J usage is TRBJ2-7; perhaps TRBD2 as D (5 bases). In germline, CDR1 is MNHEY, CDR2 SMNVEV (reference sequence). V was cut by 6 bases and J by 1 base, with 10 bases left in between. The CDR3 has 13 amino acids. The CDR3 loop reads CASSLDWSYEQYF. CDR3 DNA sequence: TGTGCCAGCAGCCTGGACTGGTCCTACGAGCAGTACTTC.

The gene calls are TRBV5-4 and TRBJ1-2; D unclear. Between the trimmed V and J ends, which lost 2 bases and 7 bases, there was a span of 12 bases. CDR1 and CDR2 from the germline V gene are SGHNT and YYREEE (reference sequence). This CDR3 contains 13 residues. CDR3 in amino acids: CASSFGRPGGYTF. Written as DNA, the CDR3 is TGTGCCAGCAGCTTTGGGCGGCCAGGTGGCTACACCTTC.

This clone has only one observation. The chain carries TRBV28 and TRBJ2-3; D may be TRBD1 or TRBD2 (5 bases each). This CDR3 is 14 amino acids long. Trimming took off 6 bases at V and 2 bases at J, with 12 bases between the two ends. Germline CDR1 is MDHEN and CDR2 is SYDVKM. The DNA for the CDR3 is TGTGCCAGCAGCCTTATGGGGGACACAGATACGCAGTATTTT. It yields the protein CASSLMGDTDTQYF.

This clone was observed a single time. The V and J genes are TRBV6-5 and TRBJ1-2; D may be TRBD1 (5 bases). Looked up from germline, CDR1 is MNHEY and CDR2 is SVGAGI. This CDR3 contains 13 residues. V was pared by 6 bases and J by 8 bases, with 16 bases between. CDR3 protein: CASSWVEGRGYTF. CDR3 DNA sequence: TGTGCCAGCAGCTGGGTGGAGGGGAGAGGCTACACCTTC.

This chain connects TRBV7-9 to TRBJ2-7; D unresolved. Germline CDR1 is SEHNR and CDR2 is FQNEAQ (reference sequence). This CDR3 has 11 amino acids. V was shortened by 8 bases and J by 7 bases, with 12 bases between the two germline ends. CDR3 protein: CASGGQEEQYF. The DNA for the CDR3 is TGTGCCAGCGGTGGGCAGGAGGAGCAGTACTTC.

V usage is TRBV28 and J usage is TRBJ1-4; D uncertain. Germline lookup yields CDR1 MDHEN and CDR2 SYDVKM. V shed 8 bases and J shed 0 bases, with 13 bases lying between them. The CDR3 consists of 15 residues. CDR3 residues: CASCTLAATNEKLFF. CDR3 coding DNA: TGTGCCAGCTGTACATTGGCAGCAACTAATGAAAAACTGTTTTTT.

This clone was seen once. The genes are TRBV30 and TRBJ1-4; D is ambiguous. The CDR3 is 13 amino acids. Germline V lookup: CDR1 GTSNPN, CDR2 SVGIG (reference sequence). The ends were cut back, 3 bases at V and 6 bases at J, with 11 bases in the middle. CDR3 in DNA: TGTGCCTGGAGAGAAGCGGCAGATGAAAAACTGTTTTTT. The encoded protein is CAWREAADEKLFF.

This clone was seen only once. The chain recombines TRBV28 with TRBJ2-7; unclear D gene. The CDR3 runs to 14 residues. CDR1 and CDR2 from the germline V gene are MDHEN and SYDVKM. Trimming cost V 10 bases and J 0 bases, with 16 bases left between them. The DNA for the CDR3 is TGTGCCACCGAGCCGACACTTCACTCCTACGAGCAGTACTTC. Encoded protein: CATEPTLHSYEQYF.

This sequence joins TRBV9 and TRBJ2-1; D may be TRBD1 (5 bases). The CDR3 contains 16 residues. V was pared by 4 bases and J by 0 bases, with 14 bases between. CDR1 is SGDLS and CDR2 is YYNGEE in the germline V gene. In nucleotides, the CDR3 is TGTGCCAGCAGCCCTCGACAGAGCCCCTCCTACAATGAGCAGTTCTTC. Protein: CASSPRQSPSYNEQFF.

V and J are TRBV6-5 and TRBJ2-7; D might be TRBD2 (6 bases). V dropped 8 bases and J dropped 1 base, with 18 bases sitting between them. Germline CDR1 and CDR2: MNHEY and SVGAGI. CDR3 size: 15 residues. The CDR3 sequence: CASSWGETTSYEQYF. DNA of the CDR3: TGTGCCAGCTCCTGGGGGGAGACAACTTCCTACGAGCAGTACTTC.

The chain couples TRBV7-6 to TRBJ2-7; D is uncertain. The germline V gene encodes CDR1 SGHVS and CDR2 FNYEAQ. This CDR3 has 13 residues. The ends were cut back, 5 bases at V and 0 bases at J, with 8 bases in the middle. CDR3 nucleotides: TGTGCCAGCAGCCCTCACTTCTCCTACGAGCAGTACTTC. Translated, it gives CASSPHFSYEQYF.

CDR3 sequence: CASSLVGGGMNTEAFF. In nucleotides, the CDR3 is TGTGCCAGCAGTTTAGTCGGAGGGGGCATGAACACTGAAGCTTTCTTT. The chain links TRBV28 to TRBJ1-1, with 7 bases lining up with TRBD1. Germline values: CDR1 MDHEN, CDR2 SYDVKM. The CDR3 is 16 amino acids. V gave up 2 bases and J gave up 0 bases; unmatched junction bases: 6. The whole variable domain, filled in from reference TRBV28 and TRBJ1-1, reads DVKVTQSSRYLVKRTGEKVFLECVQDMDHENMFWYRQDPGLGLRLIYFSYDVKMKEKGDIPEGYSVSREKKERFSLILESASTNQTSMYLCASSLVGGGMNTEAFFGQGTRLTVV.

The rearrangement joins TRBV28 to TRBJ1-1; D is perhaps TRBD1 (5 bases). The germline gives CDR1 MDHEN, CDR2 SYDVKM. CDR3 length: 16 residues. The germline V and J ends were trimmed by 3 bases and 0 bases, with 14 bases remaining between them. CDR3 DNA: TGTGCCAGCAGTTTGCTAGGGGTGGGCGTGAACACTGAAGCTTTCTTT. Amino acids: CASSLLGVGVNTEAFF.

The V gene is TRBV4-1, the J gene TRBJ2-5; D unresolved. Germline V gene data show CDR1 as MGHRA and CDR2 as YSYEKL. The CDR3 consists of 17 residues. The V end lost 1 base, the J end lost 1 base, and 16 bases lay between the germline ends. The CDR3 loop is CASSQGVKHAGQETQYF. The CDR3 DNA reads TGCGCCAGCAGCCAAGGTGTAAAACATGCAGGCCAAGAGACCCAGTACTTC.

As for this clone: This sample includes further DNA sequences coding for the same CDR3. The chain carries TRBV30 and TRBJ2-6; D possibly corresponds to TRBD2 (5 bases). Germline loops: CDR1 GTSNPN, CDR2 SVGIG (reference sequence). The CDR3 extends over 14 amino acids. Deletions cut 0 bases from V and 2 bases from J, with 5 bases between. The DNA for the CDR3 is TGTGCCTGGAGTGTGGGAGCTGGGGCCAACGTCCTGACTTTC. Translated: CAWSVGAGANVLTF.

The chain carries TRBV5-1 and TRBJ2-7; D perhaps matches TRBD1 (5 bases). The CDR3 contains 12 residues. Trimming took 4 bases from V and 6 from J, leaving 11 bases between them. The germline gives CDR1 SGHRS, CDR2 YFSETQ. As DNA, the CDR3 is TGCGCCAGCAGCCAATCAGGGTCCGAGCAGTACTTC. Protein sequence: CASSQSGSEQYF.

This clone was seen once. CDR3 coding DNA: TGCGCCAGCAGCCGGGGGGGCAGGGGGACGAATCAGCCCCAGCATTTT. Translation: CASSRGGRGTNQPQHF. The V call is TRBV4-1, the J call TRBJ1-5, with 7 nucleotides matching TRBD1. This CDR3 is built from 16 residues. Germline CDR1 MGHRA, CDR2 YSYEKL. J was trimmed by 4 bases and V by 4 bases; bases with no gene match: 10.

The CDR3 region has the DNA TGTGCCAGCAGTGAACCCGACAGGGGAGGTTACGAGCAGTACTTC. Its protein product is CASSEPDRGGYEQYF. This chain connects TRBV6-1 to TRBJ2-7; 8 nucleotides line up with TRBD1. The CDR3 consists of 15 residues. Germline V gives CDR1 MNHNS, CDR2 SASEGT. V lost 2 bases to trimming and J lost 4 bases; unmatched junction nucleotides: 7.

This clone was recorded only once. In DNA form, the CDR3 reads TGTGCCAGCAGTCTCGGACTAGCGAGCTCCTACAATGAGCAGTTCTTC. Residues: CASSLGLASSYNEQFF. The V call is TRBV5-4, the J call TRBJ2-1; 9 nucleotides match TRBD2. The CDR3 length is 16 residues. Germline values: CDR1 SGHNT, CDR2 YYREEE (reference sequence). V was pared by 5 bases and J by 0 bases, with 6 bases of the junction left unmatched.

V gene TRBV7-9 combines with J gene TRBJ1-4; the match to TRBD1 covers 9 bases. The CDR3 is 15 amino acids. Losses at the gene ends were 3 bases for V and 4 bases for J; bases not matched to a gene: 3. The V gene's germline CDR1 is SEHNR and CDR2 FQNEAQ (reference sequence). CDR3 nucleotide sequence: TGTGCCAGCAGCTTCGAGACAGGGGGTAATGAAAAACTGTTTTTT. This sequence encodes CASSFETGGNEKLFF. Full variable domain (remainder filled in from reference TRBV7-9 and TRBJ1-4): DTGVSQNPRHKITKRGQNVTFRCDPISEHNRLYWYRQTLGQGPEFLTYFQNEAQLEKSRLLSDRFSAERPKGSFSTLEIQRTEQGDSAMYLCASSFETGGNEKLFFGSGTQLSVL.

The chain combines TRBV19 with TRBJ2-1; 10 positions agree with TRBD1. V dropped 0 bases and J dropped 5; count of bases not matched to a gene: 10. Germline lookup yields CDR1 LNHDA and CDR2 SQIVND (reference sequence). CDR3 length equals 18 residues. The CDR3 loop reads CASSIDLLGQGMDNEQFF. For the CDR3, the DNA is TGTGCCAGTAGTATAGATCTATTGGGACAGGGGATGGACAATGAGCAGTTCTTC.

About this clone itself: Other DNA sequences in the same sample also yield this CDR3. The chain combines TRBV5-6 with TRBJ2-7; 8 bases map to TRBD1. The length of the CDR3 is 14 residues. CDR1 SGHDT and CDR2 YYEEEE come from the germline V gene. V was pared by 4 bases and J by 0 bases, with 3 bases of the junction left unmatched. The CDR3 is CASSGQGSSYEQYF. As DNA, the CDR3 is TGTGCCAGCAGCGGACAGGGCAGCTCCTACGAGCAGTACTTC.

The chain is built from TRBV11-2 and TRBJ2-6; the D is unclear. CDR1 is SGHAT, CDR2 FQNNGV, per germline. V gave up 8 bases and J gave up 0 bases, with 23 bases separating them. The CDR3 loop spans 19 amino acids. CDR3 loop: CASDPLYSDATSGANVLTF. The CDR3 DNA reads TGTGCCAGCGACCCCCTTTACAGTGACGCCACCTCTGGGGCCAACGTCCTGACTTTC.

With regard to this clone: The sample contains more than one DNA sequence encoding this CDR3. This sequence joins TRBV9 and TRBJ2-5; 15 bases fit TRBD2. The CDR3 is 15 amino acids. CDR1 is SGDLS and CDR2 is YYNGEE in the germline V gene. J lost 5 bases, V lost 3 bases, and 2 bases had no gene match. The DNA of the CDR3 is TGTGCCAGCAGCGCCGGGACTAGCGGGGGGGAGACCCAGTACTTC. It is translated as CASSAGTSGGETQYF.

V gene TRBV6-5 combines with J gene TRBJ2-1; D may correspond to TRBD1 or TRBD2 (7 bases each). Germline V lookup: CDR1 MNHEY, CDR2 SVGAGI. The CDR3 is 12 residues long. Trimming removed 7 bases from V and 14 bases from J, with 18 bases in between. Here the CDR3 reads CASTAGGGGEFF. In DNA, the CDR3 is TGTGCCAGCACCGCAGGGGGGGGCGGGGAGTTCTTC.

A note on this clone: Additional DNA sequences in this sample encode the identical CDR3. The V call is TRBV7-2, the J call TRBJ2-2; D is unclear. Germline assignment: CDR1 SGHTA and CDR2 FQGNSA. The V end lost 1 base, the J end lost 3 bases, and 6 bases lay between the germline ends. This CDR3 is 14 amino acids long. The CDR3 DNA reads as TGTGCCAGCAGCTTAGGGACGTACACCGGGGAGCTGTTTTTT. Amino acid sequence: CASSLGTYTGELFF.

This clone occurred once. This sequence joins TRBV5-1 and TRBJ1-5; 11 nucleotides line up with TRBD1. The length of the CDR3 is 17 residues. Germline V gives CDR1 SGHRS, CDR2 YFSETQ. After removal of 0 bases from V and 5 bases from J, the junction contained 7 bases not matched to a gene. Here the CDR3 DNA reads TGCGCCAGCAGCTTGGAAATTCCGGGACAGGGGGATCAGCCCCAGCATTTT. Translated, it gives CASSLEIPGQGDQPQHF. The full variable domain, rest sourced from reference TRBV5-1 and TRBJ1-5, is KAGVTQTPRYLIKTRGQQVTLSCSPISGHRSVSWYQQTPGQGLQFLFEYFSETQRNKGNFPGRFSGRQFSNSRSEMNVSTLELGDSALYLCASSLEIPGQGDQPQHFGDGTRLSIL.